In terms of frequency, the clone carrying this T cell receptor beta chain is large. Its antigen is unidentified. The sample is drawn from a study of CD8 T cells in cerebrospinal fluid in Alzheimer's disease. Study at large: Plate-based nested PCR sequencing and droplet-based sequencing measured CSF T cell clonal expansion.

General study results and limits: Compared with controls, mild cognitive impairment or Alzheimer's disease patients showed higher maximum CSF clone percentages.

There are 16 residues in the CDR3. CDR1 is SGDLS and CDR2 is YYNGEE in the germline V gene. CSF cells were profiled by 10X single-cell V(D)J and 5' expression. TCRdb re-called the 10x single-cell sequencing reads, yielding one record per CDR3 amino acid sequence without DNA. The table lists 1,000 to 1,500 distinct CDR3 sequences. Participants were all in good physical condition and free of acute infection. Source material: cerebrospinal fluid. The origin of this receptor is a human donor in good health. J is TRBJ2-4 and V is TRBV9; TCRdb's D gene call, TRBD1, goes unchecked for lack of DNA. The CDR3 loop reads CASSVASGGAKNIQYF.